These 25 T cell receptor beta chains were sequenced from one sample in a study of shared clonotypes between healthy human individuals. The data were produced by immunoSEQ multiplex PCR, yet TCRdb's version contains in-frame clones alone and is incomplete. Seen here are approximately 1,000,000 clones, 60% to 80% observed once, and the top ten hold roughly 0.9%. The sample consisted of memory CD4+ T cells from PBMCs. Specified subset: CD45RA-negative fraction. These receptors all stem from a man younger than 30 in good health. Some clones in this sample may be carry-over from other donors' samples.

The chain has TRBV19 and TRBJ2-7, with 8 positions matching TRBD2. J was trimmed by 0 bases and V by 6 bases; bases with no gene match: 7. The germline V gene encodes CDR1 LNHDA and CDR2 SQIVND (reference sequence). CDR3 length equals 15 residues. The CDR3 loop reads CASSTSGLSSYEQYF. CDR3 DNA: TGTGCCAGTAGCACTAGCGGTTTGAGCTCCTACGAGCAGTACTTC.

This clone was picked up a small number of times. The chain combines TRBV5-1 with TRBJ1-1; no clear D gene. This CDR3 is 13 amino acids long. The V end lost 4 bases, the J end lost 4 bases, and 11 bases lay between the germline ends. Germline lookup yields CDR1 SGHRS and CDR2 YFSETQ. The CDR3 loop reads CASSQPWGTEAFF. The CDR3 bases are TGCGCCAGCAGCCAACCGTGGGGCACTGAAGCTTTCTTT.

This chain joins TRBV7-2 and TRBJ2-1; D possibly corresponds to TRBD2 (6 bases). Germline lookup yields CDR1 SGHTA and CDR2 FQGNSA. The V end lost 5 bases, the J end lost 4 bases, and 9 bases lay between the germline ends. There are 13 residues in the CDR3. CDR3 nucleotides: TGTGCCAGCAGCATAGGGACTTACAATGAGCAGTTCTTC. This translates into CASSIGTYNEQFF.

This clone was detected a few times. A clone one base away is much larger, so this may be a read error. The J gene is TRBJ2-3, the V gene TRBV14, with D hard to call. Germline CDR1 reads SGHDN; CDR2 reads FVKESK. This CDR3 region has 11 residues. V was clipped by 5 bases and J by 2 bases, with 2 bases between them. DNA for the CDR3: TGTGCCAGCAGCGCCACAGATACGCAGTATTTT. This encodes CASSATDTQYF.

In DNA, the CDR3 is TGCGCCAGCAGCCCACTCACCGGGGCCTCGGACAATGAGCAGTTCTTC. It is translated as CASSPLTGASDNEQFF. The chain links TRBV4-3 to TRBJ2-1; D assignment may be TRBD1 or TRBD2 (5 bases each). Germline V lookup: CDR1 LGHNA, CDR2 YSLEER. V shed 4 bases and J shed 5 bases, with 18 bases lying between them. This CDR3 is built from 16 residues.

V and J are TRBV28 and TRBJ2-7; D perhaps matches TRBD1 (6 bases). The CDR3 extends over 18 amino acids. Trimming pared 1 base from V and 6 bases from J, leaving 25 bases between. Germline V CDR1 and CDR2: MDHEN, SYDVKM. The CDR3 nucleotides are TGTGCCAGCAGTTTATATCACAGGTTCTCGACCCAGGGGAGCGAGCAGTACTTC. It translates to CASSLYHRFSTQGSEQYF.

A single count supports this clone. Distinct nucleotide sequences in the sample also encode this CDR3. CDR3 nucleotide sequence: TGTGCCAGCAGCCTGGACAGGGGAGGGGAAAAACTGTTTTTT. This sequence encodes CASSLDRGGEKLFF. The rearrangement joins TRBV7-9 to TRBJ1-4; 9 bases map to TRBD1. Germline V gives CDR1 SEHNR, CDR2 FQNEAQ (reference sequence). J lost 8 bases, V lost 5 bases, and 6 bases had no gene match. The CDR3 totals 14 residues.

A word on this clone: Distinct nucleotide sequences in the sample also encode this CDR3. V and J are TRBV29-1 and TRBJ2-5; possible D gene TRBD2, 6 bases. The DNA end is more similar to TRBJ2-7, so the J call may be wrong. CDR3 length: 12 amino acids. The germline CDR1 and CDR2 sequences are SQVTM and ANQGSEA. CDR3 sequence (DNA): TGCAGCGTTGAGGAGGGGCCCTACGAGCAGTACTTC. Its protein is CSVEEGPYEQYF.

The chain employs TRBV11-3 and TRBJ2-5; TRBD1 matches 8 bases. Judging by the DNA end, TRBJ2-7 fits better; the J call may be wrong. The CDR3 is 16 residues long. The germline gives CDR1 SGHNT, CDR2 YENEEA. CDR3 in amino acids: CASSIRGDRIPYEQYF. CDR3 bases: TGTGCCAGCAGCATCAGGGGGGACAGGATCCCCTACGAGCAGTACTTC.

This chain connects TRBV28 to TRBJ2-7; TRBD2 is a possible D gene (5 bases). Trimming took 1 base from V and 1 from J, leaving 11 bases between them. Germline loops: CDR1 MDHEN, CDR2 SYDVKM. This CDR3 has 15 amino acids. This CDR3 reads CASSLLSRGSYEQYF. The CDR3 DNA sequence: TGTGCCAGCAGTTTATTGAGCCGGGGATCCTACGAGCAGTACTTC.

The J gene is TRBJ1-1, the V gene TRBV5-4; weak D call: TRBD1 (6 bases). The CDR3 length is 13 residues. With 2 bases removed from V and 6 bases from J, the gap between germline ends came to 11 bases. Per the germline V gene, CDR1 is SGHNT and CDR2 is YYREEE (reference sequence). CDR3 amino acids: CASSFDRLAEAFF. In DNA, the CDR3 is TGTGCCAGCAGCTTCGACAGGCTTGCTGAAGCTTTCTTT.

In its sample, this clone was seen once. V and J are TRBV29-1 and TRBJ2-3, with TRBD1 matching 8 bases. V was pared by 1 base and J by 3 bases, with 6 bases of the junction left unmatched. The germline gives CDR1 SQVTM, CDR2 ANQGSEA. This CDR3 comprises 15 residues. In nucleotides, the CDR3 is TGCAGCGTTGAAGGACCTCGACAGGGGACAGATACGCAGTATTTT. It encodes CSVEGPRQGTDTQYF.

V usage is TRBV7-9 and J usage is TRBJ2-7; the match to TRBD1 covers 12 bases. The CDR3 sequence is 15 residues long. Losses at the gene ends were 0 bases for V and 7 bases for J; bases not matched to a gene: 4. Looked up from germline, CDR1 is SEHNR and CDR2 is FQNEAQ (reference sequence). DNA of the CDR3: TGTGCCAGCAGCTTAGCGGGACAGGGGGCGCGTGAGCAGTACTTC. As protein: CASSLAGQGAREQYF.

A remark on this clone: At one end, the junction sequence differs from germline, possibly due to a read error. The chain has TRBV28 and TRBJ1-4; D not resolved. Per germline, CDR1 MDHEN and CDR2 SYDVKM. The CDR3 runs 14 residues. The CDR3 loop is CASSPRKAPFRELF. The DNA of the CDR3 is TGTGCCAGCAGTCCTCGCAAGGCGCCCTTCCGGGAGCTGTTT.

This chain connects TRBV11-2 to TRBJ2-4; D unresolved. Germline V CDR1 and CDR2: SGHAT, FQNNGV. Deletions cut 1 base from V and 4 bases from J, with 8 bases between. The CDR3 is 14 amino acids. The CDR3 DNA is TGTGCCAGCAGCTTAGGGGGTAGTAAAAACATTCAGTACTTC. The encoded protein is CASSLGGSKNIQYF.

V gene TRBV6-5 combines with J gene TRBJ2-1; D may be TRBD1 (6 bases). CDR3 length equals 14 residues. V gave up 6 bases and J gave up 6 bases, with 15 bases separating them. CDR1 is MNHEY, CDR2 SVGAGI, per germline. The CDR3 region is CASSRRDTGNEQFF. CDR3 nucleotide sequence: TGTGCCAGCAGCCGCCGGGACACGGGCAATGAGCAGTTCTTC.

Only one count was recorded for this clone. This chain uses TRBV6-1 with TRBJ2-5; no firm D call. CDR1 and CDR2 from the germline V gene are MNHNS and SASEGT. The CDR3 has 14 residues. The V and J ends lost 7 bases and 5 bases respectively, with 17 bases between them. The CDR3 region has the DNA TGTGCCAGCAAGGTCAGCCCAGTTGAGGAGACCCAGTACTTC. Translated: CASKVSPVEETQYF.

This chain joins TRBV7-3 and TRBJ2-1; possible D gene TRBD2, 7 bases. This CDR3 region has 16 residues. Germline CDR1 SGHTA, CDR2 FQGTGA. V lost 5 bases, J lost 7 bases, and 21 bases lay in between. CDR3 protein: CASSAGAGRATNEQFF. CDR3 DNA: TGTGCCAGCAGCGCAGGGGCAGGGAGGGCCACTAATGAGCAGTTCTTC.

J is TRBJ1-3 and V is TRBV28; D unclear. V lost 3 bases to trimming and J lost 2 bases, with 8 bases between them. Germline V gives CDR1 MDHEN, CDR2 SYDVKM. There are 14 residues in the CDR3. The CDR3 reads CASSLLQPGNTIYF. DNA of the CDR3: TGTGCCAGCAGTTTGCTACAGCCTGGAAACACCATATATTTT.

This chain's CDR3 is CASSAGQGQEQYF. In DNA, the CDR3 is TGTGCCAGCAGCGCGGGACAGGGGCAGGAGCAGTACTTC. V gene TRBV7-9 combines with J gene TRBJ2-7; TRBD1 aligns across 10 bases. Trimming removed 5 bases from V and 7 bases from J; junction bases left unmatched: 5. This CDR3 contains 13 residues. CDR1 is SEHNR, CDR2 FQNEAQ, per germline (reference sequence).

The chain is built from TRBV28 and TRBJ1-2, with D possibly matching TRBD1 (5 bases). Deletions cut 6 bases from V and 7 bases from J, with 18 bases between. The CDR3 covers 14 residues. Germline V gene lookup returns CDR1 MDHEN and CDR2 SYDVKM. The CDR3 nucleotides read TGTGCCAGCAGGGAACACGGACCAGGGTCTGGCTACACCTTC. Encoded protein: CASREHGPGSGYTF.

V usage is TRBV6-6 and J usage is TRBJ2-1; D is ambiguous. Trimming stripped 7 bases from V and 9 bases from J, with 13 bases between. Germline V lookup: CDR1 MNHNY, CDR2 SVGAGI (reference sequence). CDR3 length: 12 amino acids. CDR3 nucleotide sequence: TGTGCCAGCACCTCGGGCGGCGGTGAGCAGTTCTTC. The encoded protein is CASTSGGGEQFF.

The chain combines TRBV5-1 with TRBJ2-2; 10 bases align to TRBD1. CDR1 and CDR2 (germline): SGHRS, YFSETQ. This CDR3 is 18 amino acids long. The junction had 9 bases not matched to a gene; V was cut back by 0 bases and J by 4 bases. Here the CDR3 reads CASSLEGQGPSTTGELFF. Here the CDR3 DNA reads TGCGCCAGCAGCTTGGAGGGACAGGGGCCGTCGACCACCGGGGAGCTGTTTTTT.

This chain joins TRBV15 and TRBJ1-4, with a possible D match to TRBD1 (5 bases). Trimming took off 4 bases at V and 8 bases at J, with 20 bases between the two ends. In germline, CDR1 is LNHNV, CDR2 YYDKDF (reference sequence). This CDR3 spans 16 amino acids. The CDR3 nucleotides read TGTGCCACCAGCATCACTGGCGGGAAGGGGAGCGAAAAACTGTTTTTT. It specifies CATSITGGKGSEKLFF.

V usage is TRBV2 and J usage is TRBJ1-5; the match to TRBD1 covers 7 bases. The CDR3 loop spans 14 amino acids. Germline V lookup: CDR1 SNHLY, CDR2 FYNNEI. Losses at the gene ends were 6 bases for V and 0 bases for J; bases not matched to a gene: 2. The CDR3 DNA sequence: TGTGCCAGCAGGGGACAGCTTAGCAATCAGCCCCAGCATTTT. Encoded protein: CASRGQLSNQPQHF.